This entry concerns a single T cell receptor beta chain. The CDR3 is 15 residues long. V lost 1 base, J lost 1 base, and 10 bases lay in between. Per the germline V gene, CDR1 is MGHDK and CDR2 is SYGVNS. This specimen comes from a study of blood T cell repertoires in COVID-19. Clinical history reported by participants formed the basis on which cohorts were assigned. TCRdb's table, derived via immunoSEQ multiplex PCR, lists solely in-frame clones and lacks some. Of 200,000 to 250,000 clones listed, around 89% are singletons. V gene TRBV25-1 combines with J gene TRBJ1-2; no definite D call. The source material was PBMCs or T cells enriched from blood (not recorded which). The sequence derives from a woman in her twenties or thirties who had recovered from COVID-19. CDR3 nucleotides: TGTGCCAGCAGTGAATTCCTCGGTGATAACTATGGCTACACCTTC. Translated: CASSEFLGDNYGYTF.